The table lists the clone carrying this TCR beta chain with a count of one. The antigen remains undetermined. This record comes from a study of T cell responses to AZD1222 COVID-19 vaccine. Clones were sequenced by immunoSEQ multiplex PCR, and TCRdb holds only the in-frame ones, with some missing. This table holds tens of thousands of clones, 75% to 90% found once. General study findings and limits: A mostly white British donor set with more females was recruited, and clonal diversity was possibly underestimated. Following two doses of AZD1222, Spike-specific TCR breadth and depth rose. Samples come after the peak T cell response, not at day 14. The study identified only a handful of AZD1222 recipients as seropositive at baseline.

Trimming pared 5 bases from V and 8 bases from J, leaving 12 bases between. Per the germline V gene, CDR1 is MNHEY and CDR2 is SVGEGT. The CDR3 is made up of 12 amino acids. This sample comprised peripheral blood, obtained 28 days after the second AZD1222 dose. This TCR derives from an adult who received the AZD1222 COVID-19 vaccine. The chain joins TRBV6-2 or TRBV6-3 to TRBJ1-2; weak D call: TRBD1 (6 bases). The CDR3 region has the DNA TGTGCCAGCAGTAACAGGGCCCAAGGCTACACCTTC. Translation gives CASSNRAQGYTF.